The source of this TCR beta chain is a study of control samples from healthy donors and cancer patients. This clone was seen more than once but under ten times. V was clipped by 6 bases and J by 1 base, with 15 bases between them. The CDR3 is 15 amino acids. From germline, CDR1 is MNHNY and CDR2 SVGAGI (reference sequence). TCRdb keeps only in-frame clones here, not all; method: immunoSEQ multiplex PCR. The table shows 95,000 to 130,000 clones, with roughly 93% occurring only once. V and J are TRBV6-6 and TRBJ1-1, with D tentatively TRBD1 (6 bases). The receptor's source is a man aged 25 to 40 in good health. Material for sequencing was blood. Here the CDR3 reads CASRDHRDRNTEAFF. The CDR3, as DNA: TGTGCCAGCAGAGACCACAGGGATCGGAACACTGAAGCTTTCTTT.